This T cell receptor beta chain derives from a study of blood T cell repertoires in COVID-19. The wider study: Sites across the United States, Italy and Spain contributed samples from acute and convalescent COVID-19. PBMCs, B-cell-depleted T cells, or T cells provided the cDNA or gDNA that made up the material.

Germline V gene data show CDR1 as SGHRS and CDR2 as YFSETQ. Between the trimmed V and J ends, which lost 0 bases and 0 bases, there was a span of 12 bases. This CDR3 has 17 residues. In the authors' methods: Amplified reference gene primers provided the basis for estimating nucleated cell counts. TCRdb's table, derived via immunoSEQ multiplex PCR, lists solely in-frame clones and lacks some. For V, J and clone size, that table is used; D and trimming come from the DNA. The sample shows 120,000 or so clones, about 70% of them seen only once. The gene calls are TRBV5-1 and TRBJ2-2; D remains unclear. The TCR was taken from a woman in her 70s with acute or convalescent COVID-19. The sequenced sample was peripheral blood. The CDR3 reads CASSLVRGPPNTGELFF. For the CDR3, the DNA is TGCGCCAGCAGCTTGGTCCGCGGCCCCCCGAACACCGGGGAGCTGTTTTTT.